These T cell receptor beta chains were read from a single sample in a study of blood T cells in healthy people across ages. TCRdb recomputed calls from the 5' RACE reads with MiXCR, one row per CDR3 protein. The data contain about 670,000 distinct CDR3 sequences, about 43% of them singletons. Sequences were obtained from blood. These receptors all come from a man of 80 years or more in good health. Each CDR3 is given with its conserved first and last residue. The D gene is left open where the match is weak. Size is omitted from some rows. Given values are once, few, many or a class for expanded clones.

D: TRBD2; J: TRBJ2-4; size: -; V: TRBV20-1; DNA: TGCAGTGCTAGAGACGAGGGACTAGCAGTATTCGGCATTCAGTACTTC; CDR3: CSARDEGLAVFGIQYF
D: -; J: TRBJ2-5; size: -; V: TRBV19; DNA: TGCGCCAGTAGTCCGCGGAAACGGGGAGACCAAGAGACCCAGTACTTC; CDR3: CASSPRKRGDQETQYF
D: -; J: TRBJ2-1; size: many; V: TRBV7-2; DNA: TGTGCCAGCAGCTCGTACTGGGAGCAGTTCTTC; CDR3: CASSSYWEQFF
D: TRBD2; J: TRBJ2-2; size: -; V: TRBV6-2/TRBV6-3; DNA: TGTGCCAGCAGTCAAAGCGGGGGGAACACCGGGGAGCTGTTTTTT; CDR3: CASSQSGGNTGELFF
D: -; J: TRBJ1-5; size: many; V: TRBV28; DNA: TGTGCCAGCAGTTCGGCAGGGTCGGATTATCAGCCCCAGCATTTT; CDR3: CASSSAGSDYQPQHF
D: -; J: TRBJ1-4; size: many; V: TRBV5-1; DNA: TGCGCCAGCAGCTTGGGACAGAATGAAAAACTGTTTTTT; CDR3: CASSLGQNEKLFF
D: -; J: TRBJ2-5; size: -; V: TRBV5-5; DNA: TGTGCCAGCAGCTTGGCCGGGACTTCACAGACCCAGTACTTC; CDR3: CASSLAGTSQTQYF
D: TRBD2; J: TRBJ2-1; size: -; V: TRBV6-5; DNA: TGTGCCAGCAGTCGGGAGGAGCTAGCCTACAATGAGCAGTTCTTC; CDR3: CASSREELAYNEQFF
D: -; J: TRBJ2-2; size: -; V: TRBV12-3/TRBV12-4; DNA: TGTGCCAGCAGTTTACCGACCCAGAACACCGGGGAGCTGTTTTTT; CDR3: CASSLPTQNTGELFF
D: -; J: TRBJ2-7; size: -; V: TRBV10-3; DNA: TGTGCCGTAGGGCCGGGAGCCCTCTACGAGCAGTACTTC; CDR3: CAVGPGALYEQYF
D: -; J: TRBJ2-6; size: -; V: TRBV9; DNA: TGTGCCAGCAGCGTAGTTAGCTCTGGGGCCAGCGTCCTGACTTTC; CDR3: CASSVVSSGASVLTF
D: -; J: TRBJ1-6; size: few; V: TRBV7-8; DNA: TGTGCCAGCAGCTTAAACGGGGGGCTTAATTCACCCCTCCACTTT; CDR3: CASSLNGGLNSPLHF
D: TRBD1; J: TRBJ1-1; size: -; V: TRBV15; DNA: TGTGCCACCAGCAGAGATCCGGGACAGAAGAATTGGGCTTTCTTT; CDR3: CATSRDPGQKNWAFF
D: TRBD1; J: TRBJ2-1; size: -; V: TRBV10-3; DNA: TGTGCCACCAGTGACAGGGCTAATGAGCAGTTCTTC; CDR3: CATSDRANEQFF
D: TRBD1; J: TRBJ1-2; size: once; V: TRBV18; DNA: TGTGCCAGCTCGCCCACAGGGGAGTTCTATGGCTACACCTTC; CDR3: CASSPTGEFYGYTF
D: -; J: TRBJ2-7; size: few; V: TRBV5-1; DNA: TGCGCCAGCAGCTTGGGTACCGGGACACTGTCCTACGAGCAGTACTTC; CDR3: CASSLGTGTLSYEQYF
D: -; J: TRBJ1-2; size: -; V: TRBV5-1; DNA: TGCGCCAGCAGCTTCCCCGGAGGGCAGGGTGGCTACACCTTC; CDR3: CASSFPGGQGGYTF
D: -; J: TRBJ1-2; size: -; V: TRBV7-9; DNA: TGTGCCAGCAGCCGCGACCGAGAGGGCTATGGCTACACCTTC; CDR3: CASSRDREGYGYTF
D: -; J: TRBJ2-7; size: many; V: TRBV12-3/TRBV12-4; DNA: TGTGCCAGCAGTTTTGGGGGAACCTACGAGCAGTACTTC; CDR3: CASSFGGTYEQYF
D: TRBD1; J: TRBJ1-5; size: many; V: TRBV12-3/TRBV12-4; DNA: TGTGCCAGCAGTTTTAGGACAGGGGCTCAGAATCAGCCCCAGCATTTT; CDR3: CASSFRTGAQNQPQHF
D: TRBD2; J: TRBJ2-1; size: -; V: TRBV28; DNA: TGTGCCAGCAGAGCGGGAGGCGGGGCCAATGAGCAGTTCTTC; CDR3: CASRAGGGANEQFF
D: TRBD2; J: TRBJ2-5; size: few; V: TRBV7-2; DNA: TGTGCCAGCAGCTTAAGAAGGGCTAGCGGGGGGGCTGAGGGGGAGGTGTACTTC; CDR3: CASSLRRASGGAEGEVYF
D: -; J: TRBJ2-7; size: few; V: TRBV5-1; DNA: TGCGCCAGCAGCTTGACGGTGACCTCCTACGAGCAGTACTTC; CDR3: CASSLTVTSYEQYF
D: TRBD1; J: TRBJ2-3; size: -; V: TRBV25-1; DNA: TGTGCCAGCAGGGAGACAGGGATAGAAACAGATGCGCAGTATTTT; CDR3: CASRETGIETDAQYF
D: TRBD2; J: TRBJ2-3; size: -; V: TRBV12-3/TRBV12-4; DNA: TGTGCCAGCAGCTCAAGACTAACGGGAGGGCCGAGCACAGATACGCAGTATTTT; CDR3: CASSSRLTGGPSTDTQYF
D: -; J: TRBJ1-6; size: -; V: TRBV3-1; DNA: TGTGCCAGCAGCCTCCAGCAGGGGTTGCCACCCCTCCACTTT; CDR3: CASSLQQGLPPLHF
D: TRBD2; J: TRBJ2-7; size: -; V: TRBV6-2/TRBV6-3; DNA: TGTGCCAGCGAGGGAATCCTAGCGGGATACGAGCAGTACTTC; CDR3: CASEGILAGYEQYF
D: TRBD1; J: TRBJ2-3; size: few; V: TRBV6-2/TRBV6-3; DNA: TGTGCCAGCAGTGCCCCCTACAGGGGCGATACGCAGTATTTT; CDR3: CASSAPYRGDTQYF
D: -; J: TRBJ2-7; size: -; V: TRBV28; DNA: TGTGCCAGCAGTTCGGGACTGGCCTCCTACGAGCAGTACTTC; CDR3: CASSSGLASYEQYF
D: TRBD2; J: TRBJ2-7; size: -; V: TRBV28; DNA: TGTGCCAGCAGTTTACAAGGACTAGTACCCTACGAGCAGTACTTC; CDR3: CASSLQGLVPYEQYF